The 7 T cell receptor beta chains below come from one sample, sequenced in a study of human thymus T cells. Corrective cardiac surgery supplied the resected thymus tissue. The assay was immunoSEQ multiplex PCR, and TCRdb's table has in-frame clones only and misses some. The table includes tens of thousands of clones, around 95% detected once. What was sequenced was thymus tissue. All receptors derive from a girl under three years old with a congenital heart defect but otherwise immunologically healthy.

The chain recombines TRBV7-2 with TRBJ2-3, with D unresolved. Trimming cost V 2 bases and J 5 bases, with 5 bases left between them. This CDR3 has 12 residues. Germline V lookup: CDR1 SGHTA, CDR2 FQGNSA. This CDR3 is CASSLRRDTQYF. The CDR3 coding sequence is TGTGCCAGCAGCTTAAGAAGAGATACGCAGTATTTT.

The genes are TRBV7-6 and TRBJ2-5; 8 positions match TRBD1. This CDR3 region has 16 residues. Germline values: CDR1 SGHVS, CDR2 FNYEAQ. After removal of 6 bases from V and 4 bases from J, the junction contained 13 bases not matched to a gene. The CDR3 sequence is CASRFSLRGRGETQYF. The DNA of the CDR3 is TGTGCCAGCAGATTTTCCCTCAGGGGGCGAGGAGAGACCCAGTACTTC.

The J gene is TRBJ2-1, the V gene TRBV27; TRBD1 agrees at 12 bases. Germline CDR1 MNHEY, CDR2 SMNVEV (reference sequence). This CDR3 contains 19 residues. V dropped 5 bases and J dropped 0; count of bases not matched to a gene: 11. The CDR3 DNA follows: TGTGCCAGCAGTCCCGGGACAGGGGGCCTCCCGAGCTCCTACAATGAGCAGTTCTTC. Amino acids: CASSPGTGGLPSSYNEQFF.

The V gene is TRBV5-1, the J gene TRBJ1-4; D might be TRBD1 (5 bases). Per germline, CDR1 SGHRS and CDR2 YFSETQ. This CDR3 is 18 amino acids long. V was shortened by 4 bases and J by 1 base, with 20 bases between the two germline ends. The CDR3 reads CASSPGPGLGGTNEKLFF. In DNA, the CDR3 is TGCGCCAGCAGCCCGGGGCCCGGGTTGGGGGGAACTAATGAAAAACTGTTTTTT. The variable domain in full, completed from reference TRBV5-1 and TRBJ1-4, reads KAGVTQTPRYLIKTRGQQVTLSCSPISGHRSVSWYQQTPGQGLQFLFEYFSETQRNKGNFPGRFSGRQFSNSRSEMNVSTLELGDSALYLCASSPGPGLGGTNEKLFFGSGTQLSVL.

The CDR3 loop is CASSHSLGVADTQYF. As DNA, the CDR3 is TGTGCCAGCAGCCACTCACTCGGAGTCGCAGATACGCAGTATTTT. This chain links TRBV4-2 with TRBJ2-3; D not certain. Trimming stripped 3 bases from V and 4 bases from J, with 14 bases between. The germline V gene encodes CDR1 LGHNA and CDR2 YNFKEQ. The CDR3 contains 15 residues.

V usage is TRBV11-1 and J usage is TRBJ2-6; D ambiguous. Germline values: CDR1 SGHAT, CDR2 FQDESV (reference sequence). V lost 1 base, J lost 0 bases, and 13 bases lay in between. This CDR3 contains 18 residues. The CDR3 here is CASSLESWHYSGANVLTF. CDR3 in DNA: TGTGCCAGCAGCTTAGAGTCCTGGCACTACTCTGGGGCCAACGTCCTGACTTTC.

The table lists this clone with a count of one. This chain links TRBV28 with TRBJ2-3; the D is unclear. Per the germline V gene, CDR1 is MDHEN and CDR2 is SYDVKM. This CDR3 region has 11 residues. Trimming took 8 bases from V and 2 from J, leaving 5 bases between them. The CDR3 DNA reads as TGTGCCAGCGACAACACAGATACGCAGTATTTT. Translation: CASDNTDTQYF. Full variable domain (rest looked up from reference TRBV28 and TRBJ2-3): DVKVTQSSRYLVKRTGEKVFLECVQDMDHENMFWYRQDPGLGLRLIYFSYDVKMKEKGDIPEGYSVSREKKERFSLILESASTNQTSMYLCASDNTDTQYFGPGTRLTVL.